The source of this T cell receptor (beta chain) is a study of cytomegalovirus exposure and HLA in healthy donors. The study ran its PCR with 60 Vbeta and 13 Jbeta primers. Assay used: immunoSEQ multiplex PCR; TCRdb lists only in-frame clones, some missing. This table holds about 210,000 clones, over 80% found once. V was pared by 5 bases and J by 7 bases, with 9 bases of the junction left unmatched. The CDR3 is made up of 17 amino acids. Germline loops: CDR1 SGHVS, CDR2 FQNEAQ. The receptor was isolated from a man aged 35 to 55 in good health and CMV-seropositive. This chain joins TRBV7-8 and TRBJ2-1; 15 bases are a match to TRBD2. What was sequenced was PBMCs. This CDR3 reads CASSAVPGLAGGNEQFF. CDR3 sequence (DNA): TGTGCCAGCAGCGCAGTGCCGGGACTAGCGGGGGGTAATGAGCAGTTCTTC.